Listed below are T cell receptor beta chains from one sample, sequenced in a study of blood T cells in healthy people across ages. TCRdb called the 5' RACE reads again in MiXCR, with one record for every CDR3 protein. There are about 800,000 distinct CDR3 sequences in the sample; over 45% occur only once, and about 20% lies in the top ten. Sequencing was performed on blood. These receptors were taken from a man under 40 in good health. Both conserved end residues are part of each CDR3. A D gene is named only where the DNA matches it firmly. Some rows mark clone size as missing; the rest say once, few, many or name a class of expanded clone.

d_call | cdr3_length | clone_size | j_call | v_call | cdr3_nt | cdr3_aa
- | 13 | few | TRBJ2-5 | TRBV4-2 | TGTGCCAGCAGCCAAGTGTCCGGGGAGACCCAGTACTTC | CASSQVSGETQYF
TRBD2 | 15 | - | TRBJ2-7 | TRBV29-1 | TGCAGCGTTGGAGGTACGGCGGGGGGGCCGTTCGAGCAGTACTTC | CSVGGTAGGPFEQYF
- | 13 | few | TRBJ2-2 | TRBV18 | TGTGCCAGCTCACCACCGGGCACCGGGGAGCTGTTTTTT | CASSPPGTGELFF
TRBD1 | 12 | - | TRBJ1-2 | TRBV24-1 | TGTGCCGCCTCAGGACAGGACTATGGCTACACCTTC | CAASGQDYGYTF
- | 15 | few | TRBJ2-1 | TRBV3-1 | TGTGCCAGCAGCCCCCTGTCGAGCTCCTACAATGAGCAGTTCTTC | CASSPLSSSYNEQFF
- | 12 | - | TRBJ1-2 | TRBV28 | TGTGCCAGCAGTTTTATGGGGGATGGCTACACCTTC | CASSFMGDGYTF
TRBD2 | 15 | - | TRBJ2-1 | TRBV7-9 | TGTGCCAGCATCATATCTAGCGGGGGCCGAAATGAGCAGTTCTTC | CASIISSGGRNEQFF
TRBD2 | 16 | - | TRBJ2-2 | TRBV7-2 | TGTGCCAGCAGCTTAGCGGGAGGGCTTTCCACCGGGGAGCTGTTTTTT | CASSLAGGLSTGELFF
TRBD1 | 15 | - | TRBJ2-5 | TRBV5-1 | TGCGCCAGCAGCATCGACCCCTCGGGACAGCGTAAGCAGTACTTC | CASSIDPSGQRKQYF
- | 14 | - | TRBJ1-1 | TRBV11-1 | TGTGCCAGCAGTTTCCGGGCAGGGCCCACTGAAGCTTTCTTT | CASSFRAGPTEAFF
TRBD2 | 15 | once | TRBJ2-3 | TRBV12-3/TRBV12-4 | TGTGCCAGCAGCCCCTCGGGGCTAGCGGGGTATACGCAGTATTTT | CASSPSGLAGYTQYF
- | 15 | few | TRBJ2-5 | TRBV4-3 | TGCGCCAGCAGCCAAGATGGGGCCAGGAAAGAGACCCAGTACTTC | CASSQDGARKETQYF
TRBD2 | 15 | - | TRBJ2-7 | TRBV3-1 | TGTGCCAGCAGCCAAGATGCCCGACTAGCGGACGAGCAGTACTTC | CASSQDARLADEQYF
- | 15 | many | TRBJ1-5 | TRBV24-1 | TGTGCCACCAGTGATAGGACGGAAGCCAATCAGCCCCAGCATTTT | CATSDRTEANQPQHF
TRBD2 | 15 | few | TRBJ2-1 | TRBV7-2 | TGTGCCAGCAGCCCGAGCGGGGGCCGCTTGTATGAGCAGTTCTTC | CASSPSGGRLYEQFF
TRBD1 | 15 | - | TRBJ2-5 | TRBV19 | TGTGCCAGTAGTCCAGCTGGGACAGACCAAGAGACCCAGTACTTC | CASSPAGTDQETQYF
TRBD2 | 15 | - | TRBJ2-7 | TRBV9 | TGTGCCAGCAGCGGTGGGACTATTTCCTCCTACGAGCAGTACTTC | CASSGGTISSYEQYF
TRBD1 | 15 | - | TRBJ1-4 | TRBV7-6 | TGTGCCAGCAGCCCTCAGACAGGGAGGAACGAAAAACTGTTTTTT | CASSPQTGRNEKLFF
TRBD2 | 16 | once | TRBJ2-3 | TRBV28 | TGTGCCAGCAGTGGGGGGACTAGCGGGCACACAGATACGCAGTATTTT | CASSGGTSGHTDTQYF
TRBD2 | 15 | - | TRBJ2-4 | TRBV28 | TGTGCCAGCAGTCCGCGAGACTCCGGGAGGAACATTCAGTACTTC | CASSPRDSGRNIQYF
- | 14 | - | TRBJ2-3 | TRBV4-3 | TGCGCCAGCAGCCAAGTTGAGGGTCCAGATACGCAGTATTTT | CASSQVEGPDTQYF
- | 15 | - | TRBJ2-1 | TRBV4-2 | TGTGCCAGCAGCCAAGATTATACTTCCTACAATGAGCAGTTCTTC | CASSQDYTSYNEQFF
- | 15 | few | TRBJ2-1 | TRBV29-1 | TGCAGCGCCCCCCGGGTCGCAGGCTCCTACAATGAGCAGTTCTTC | CSAPRVAGSYNEQFF